This TCR beta chain was recorded in a study of blood T cells in healthy people across ages. Study-level points and caveats: Naive CD4+ cell counts and diversity both ran higher in long-lived than in aged donors.

Drawing of peripheral blood yielded 8.5 to 10 milliliters from each donor. J lost 3 bases, V lost 2 bases, and 10 bases had no gene match. CDR3 length: 16 residues. Germline values: CDR1 DFQATT, CDR2 SNEGSKA (reference sequence). This clonotype was counted between two and nine times. Its antigen is undetermined. A sample-barcoded 5' primer and a J-beta primer mix were used in a second PCR of roughly 7 to 11 cycles. MiXCR, applied by TCRdb to the 5' RACE reads, yields one record per CDR3 protein. This table holds around 850,000 distinct CDR3 sequences, roughly 34% found once. The chain is built from TRBV20-1 and TRBJ2-1; the match to TRBD1 covers 7 bases. The clonotype originates from a man aged 18 to 35 in good health. Source material: blood. Here the CDR3 reads CSARKRWGTDYNEQFF. In nucleotides, the CDR3 is TGCAGTGCTAGAAAAAGATGGGGGACAGACTACAATGAGCAGTTCTTC.